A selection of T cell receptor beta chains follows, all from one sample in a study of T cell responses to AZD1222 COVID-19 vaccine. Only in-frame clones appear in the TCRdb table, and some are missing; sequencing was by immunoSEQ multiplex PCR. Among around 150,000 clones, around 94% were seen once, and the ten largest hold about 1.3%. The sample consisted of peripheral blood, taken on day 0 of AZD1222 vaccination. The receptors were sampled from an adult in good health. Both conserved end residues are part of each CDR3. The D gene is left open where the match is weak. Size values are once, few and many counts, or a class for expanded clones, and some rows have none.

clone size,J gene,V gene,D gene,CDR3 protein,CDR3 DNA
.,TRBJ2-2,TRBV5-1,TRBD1,CASSLQGQGKTGELFF,TGCGCCAGCAGCTTGCAGGGACAGGGAAAAACCGGGGAGCTGTTTTTT
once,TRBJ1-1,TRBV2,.,CASSGGGATEAFF,TGTGCCAGCAGTGGAGGAGGGGCCACTGAAGCTTTCTTT
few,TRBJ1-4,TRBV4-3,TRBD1,CASSQAQGAGEKLFF,TGCGCCAGCAGCCAGGCGCAGGGGGCGGGAGAAAAACTGTTTTTT
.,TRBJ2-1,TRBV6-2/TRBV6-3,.,CASSYGAMTGAHEQFF,TGTGCCAGCAGTTACGGCGCAATGACCGGGGCACATGAGCAGTTCTTC
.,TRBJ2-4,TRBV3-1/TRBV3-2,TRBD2,CASSPRTSGRSAAKNIQYF,TGTGCCAGCAGCCCGCGGACTAGCGGGAGAAGCGCGGCCAAAAACATTCAGTACTTC
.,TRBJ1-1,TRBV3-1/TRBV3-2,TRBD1,CASSRDRGEKAFF,TGTGCCAGCAGCCGGGACAGGGGGGAGAAAGCTTTCTTT
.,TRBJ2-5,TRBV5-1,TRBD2,CASSPATAGISGETQYF,TGCGCCAGCAGCCCAGCTACAGCGGGGATATCAGGGGAGACCCAGTACTTC
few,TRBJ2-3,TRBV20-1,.,CSASSLGGQGTQYF,TGCAGTGCTAGTTCCTTGGGGGGGCAAGGTACGCAGTATTTT
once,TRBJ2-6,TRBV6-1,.,CASSEIRPGVLTF,TGTGCCAGCAGTGAAATAAGACCCGGCGTCCTGACTTTC
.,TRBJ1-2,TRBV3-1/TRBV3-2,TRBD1,CASSQGQGAYTF,TGTGCCAGCAGCCAAGGACAGGGGGCGTACACCTTC
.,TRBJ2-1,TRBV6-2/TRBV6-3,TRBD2,CASSRTTSEPYNEQFF,TGTGCCAGCAGTCGAACGACTAGCGAACCGTACAATGAGCAGTTCTTC
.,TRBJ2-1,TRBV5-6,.,CAGTGGGTYNEQFF,TGTGCCGGGACTGGCGGAGGGACTTACAATGAGCAGTTCTTC
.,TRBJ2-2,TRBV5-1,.,CASSFAPNTGELFF,TGCGCCAGCAGCTTTGCGCCGAACACCGGGGAGCTGTTTTTT
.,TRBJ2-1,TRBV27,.,CASSLDSPRDEQFF,TGTGCCAGCAGTTTGGACAGCCCCAGGGATGAGCAGTTCTTC
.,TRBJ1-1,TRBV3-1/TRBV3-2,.,CASSHRGTPPRAFF,TGTGCCAGCAGCCACCGGGGTACCCCTCCAAGAGCTTTCTTT
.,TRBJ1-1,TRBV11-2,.,CASSLGTIPLGTEAFF,TGTGCCAGCAGCTTAGGGACAATCCCGTTGGGCACTGAAGCTTTCTTT
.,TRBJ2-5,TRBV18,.,CASSRTGPSEGETQYF,TGTGCCAGCTCCAGAACGGGACCATCAGAGGGAGAGACCCAGTACTTC
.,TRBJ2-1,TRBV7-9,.,CASSSPLDNEQFF,TGTGCCAGCAGCTCCCCATTAGACAATGAGCAGTTCTTC
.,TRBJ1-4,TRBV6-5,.,CASSYRVLPEKLFF,TGTGCCAGCAGTTACCGGGTGTTACCTGAAAAACTGTTTTTT
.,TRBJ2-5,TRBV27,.,CASSTGKETQYF,TGTGCCAGTTCGACAGGAAAAGAGACCCAGTACTTC
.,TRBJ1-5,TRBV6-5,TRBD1,CASRAGGRGHQPQHF,TGTGCCAGCAGAGCCGGGGGCAGGGGGCATCAGCCCCAGCATTTT
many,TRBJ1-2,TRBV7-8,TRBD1,CASSPGQGWVYGYTF,TGTGCCAGCAGCCCGGGACAGGGTTGGGTCTATGGCTACACCTTC
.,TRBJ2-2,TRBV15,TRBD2,CATSRAGRGTGELFF,TGTGCCACCAGCAGAGCAGGGAGGGGCACCGGGGAGCTGTTTTTT
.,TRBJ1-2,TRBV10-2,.,CASSDDNRGYTF,TGCGCCAGCAGTGACGATAATCGAGGCTACACCTTC
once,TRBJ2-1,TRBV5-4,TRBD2,CASSPSGSSYNEQFF,TGTGCCAGCAGCCCTAGCGGGAGCTCCTACAATGAGCAGTTCTTC
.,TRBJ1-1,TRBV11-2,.,CASSSWDTSEAFF,TGTGCCAGCAGCAGCTGGGACACTAGTGAAGCTTTCTTT
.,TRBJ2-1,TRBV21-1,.,CASEVRAGGYNEQFF,TGTGCCAGCGAGGTCCGGGCGGGGGGGTACAATGAGCAGTTCTTC
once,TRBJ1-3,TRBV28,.,CASSFRGAGGNTIYF,TGTGCCAGCAGTTTTCGAGGGGCGGGTGGAAACACCATATATTTT
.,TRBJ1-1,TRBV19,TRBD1,CASTPGTGINTEAFF,TGTGCCAGTACCCCAGGGACAGGCATTAACACTGAAGCTTTCTTT
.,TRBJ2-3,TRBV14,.,CASSQAGTSTDTQYF,TGTGCCAGCAGCCAAGCAGGGACGAGCACAGATACGCAGTATTTT
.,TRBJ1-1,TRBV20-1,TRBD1,CSTGQYTEAFF,TGCAGTACGGGACAGTACACTGAAGCTTTCTTT
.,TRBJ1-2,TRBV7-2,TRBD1,CASSPTGGQGNGYTF,TGTGCCAGCAGCCCGACCGGGGGACAGGGGAACGGCTACACCTTC
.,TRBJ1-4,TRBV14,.,CASSQAGTLFF,TGTGCCAGCAGCCAAGCCGGGACTCTGTTTTTT
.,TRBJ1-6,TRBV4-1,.,CASSQEIDRLNSPLHF,TGCGCCAGCAGCCAAGAAATTGACAGGCTCAATTCACCCCTCCACTTT
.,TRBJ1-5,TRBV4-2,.,CASSQEGLSNQPQHF,TGTGCCAGCAGCCAAGAGGGGCTTAGCAATCAGCCCCAGCATTTT
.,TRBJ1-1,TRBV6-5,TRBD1,CASRPGGSNTEAFF,TGTGCCAGCAGACCAGGGGGCTCGAACACTGAAGCTTTCTTT
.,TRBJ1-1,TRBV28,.,CASSMNTEAFF,TGTGCCAGCAGTATGAACACTGAAGCTTTCTTT
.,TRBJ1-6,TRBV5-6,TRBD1,CASSGGQGNSPLHF,TGTGCCAGCAGCGGAGGACAGGGTAATTCACCCCTCCACTTT
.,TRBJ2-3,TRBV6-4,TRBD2,CASSATSGSPDTQYF,TGTGCCAGCAGTGCTACTAGCGGGAGTCCAGATACGCAGTATTTT
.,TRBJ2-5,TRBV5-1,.,CASSSETEETQYF,TGCGCCAGCAGCTCCGAGACAGAAGAGACCCAGTACTTC
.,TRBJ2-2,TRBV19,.,CASSIDPLEGELFF,TGTGCCAGTAGTATAGACCCCCTCGAGGGGGAGCTGTTTTTT
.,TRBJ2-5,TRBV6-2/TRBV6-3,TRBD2,CASSTSGSWETQYF,TGTGCCAGCAGTACTAGCGGGAGTTGGGAGACCCAGTACTTC
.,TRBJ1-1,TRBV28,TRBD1,CASSTYLRTGGGLGTEAFF,TGTGCCAGCAGTACCTACCTTAGGACAGGGGGCGGATTAGGCACTGAAGCTTTCTTT
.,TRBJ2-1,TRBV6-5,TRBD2,CASRGLANSYNEQFF,TGTGCCAGCAGAGGACTAGCAAACTCCTACAATGAGCAGTTCTTC
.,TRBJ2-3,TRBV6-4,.,CASSDSDVDTQYF,TGTGCCAGCAGTGACTCAGACGTGGATACGCAGTATTTT
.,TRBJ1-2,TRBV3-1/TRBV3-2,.,CASSQAGNYGYTF,TGTGCCAGCAGCCAAGCAGGGAACTATGGCTACACCTTC
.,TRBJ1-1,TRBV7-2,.,CASTSQWTMNTEAFF,TGTGCCAGCACCTCCCAGTGGACAATGAACACTGAAGCTTTCTTT
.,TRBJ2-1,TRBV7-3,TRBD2,CASSLRVLAGEGNEQFF,TGTGCCAGCAGCTTAAGGGTGCTAGCGGGAGAGGGGAATGAGCAGTTCTTC
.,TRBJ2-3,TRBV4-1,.,CASSQDRRGHSTDTQYF,TGCGCCAGCAGCCAAGATAGAAGAGGACATAGCACAGATACGCAGTATTTT
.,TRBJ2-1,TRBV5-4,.,CASSPTPGQQDYNEQFF,TGTGCCAGCAGTCCCACACCTGGACAGCAAGACTACAATGAGCAGTTCTTC